The following is a T cell receptor beta chain sequence with its context. In the original workflow: Building a distant-metastasis classifier for papillary thyroid cancer drew on CDR3 differences across clinicopathological groups. TCRdb re-clonotyped the PCR reads through MiXCR. TCRdb's processing, not the study's, gives the V and J calls here. Of some 23,000 clones in the sample, approximately 30% were seen once. This specimen belongs to a study of metastatic and nonmetastatic thyroid tumors. Overall study context: Repertoires were compared across blood and tumor or nodule tissue from malignant and benign thyroid patients.

None of the patients had undergone any treatment ahead of thyroid surgery. The sequence was collected from a female donor with papillary thyroid cancer or a benign thyroid nodule (not recorded which). Some clones in this sample may be carry-over from other donors' samples. The sequenced material came from tumor tissue.

CDR3 sequence reads: CAWSARGYEQYF. The CDR3 nucleotides are TGTGCCTGGAGTGCCAGGGGATACGAGCAGTACTTC. V and J are TRBV30 and TRBJ2-7; D is perhaps TRBD1 (6 bases). The germline V and J ends were trimmed by 1 base and 4 bases, with 8 bases remaining between them. Germline values: CDR1 GTSNPN, CDR2 SVGIG (reference sequence). The CDR3 loop spans 12 amino acids. The full variable domain, completed using reference TRBV30 and TRBJ2-7, is SQTIHQWPATLVQPVGSPLSLECTVEGTSNPNLYWYRQAAGRGLQLLFYSVGIGQISSEVPQNLSASRPQDRQFILSSKKLLLSDSGFYLCAWSARGYEQYFGPGTRLTVT.